A selection of T cell receptor beta chains follows, all from one sample in a study of Ad26.COV2.S vaccination and SARS-CoV-2 variants. Sequencing was performed with immunoSEQ multiplex PCR; in TCRdb, only in-frame clones are kept and a portion is missing. Among fewer than 400,000 clones listed, about 86% were seen once. Sequenced here: peripheral blood, sampled in a trial of Ad26.COV2.S vaccine versus placebo. These receptors were obtained from a person aged 18 to 65 who received the Ad26.COV2.S COVID-19 vaccine or a placebo. Each CDR3 is given with its conserved first and last residue. D genes are given only for firm matches. Clone size is not always given. Where it is, it says once, few, many or a class for expanded clones.

j_call d_call v_call clone_size cdr3_nt cdr3_aa
TRBJ2-1 TRBD2 TRBV29-1 - TGCAGCGTTCAAAAAATAGCGGGGGTCTCCTACAATGAGCAGTTCTTC CSVQKIAGVSYNEQFF
TRBJ1-2 TRBD1 TRBV7-2 - TGTGCCAGCAGCCCTACCTTGCAGGGGGGTGGCTACACCTTC CASSPTLQGGGYTF
TRBJ2-2 TRBD2 TRBV5-1 - TGCGCCAGCAGCCAACTAAGCGGGGGGAACACCGGGGAGCTGTTTTTT CASSQLSGGNTGELFF
TRBJ1-5 TRBD1 TRBV19 - TGTGCCAGTAGTATTTCAGGACAGGGGGCCTCTGGTGGCAATCAGCCCCAGCATTTT CASSISGQGASGGNQPQHF
TRBJ2-7 - TRBV6-1 - TGTGCCAGCAGTGAATTAAATAGGGCAGGGGACGAGCAGTACTTC CASSELNRAGDEQYF
TRBJ2-7 - TRBV7-9 few TGTGCCAGCAGCTTGGAGGCAGGGGCGAGTGAGCAGTACTTC CASSLEAGASEQYF
TRBJ2-2 TRBD1 TRBV6-2/TRBV6-3 - TGTGCCAGCAGTTCCAGTCGGACAGGGGTGAACACCGGGGAGCTGTTTTTT CASSSSRTGVNTGELFF
TRBJ1-1 TRBD1 TRBV7-2 - TGTGCCAGCAGCGTACCCGGACAGGTGGGGGAAGCTTTCTTT CASSVPGQVGEAFF
TRBJ2-3 TRBD2 TRBV30 - TGTGCCTGGACTAGCGGTTCAGATACGCAGTATTTT CAWTSGSDTQYF
TRBJ1-1 TRBD1 TRBV2 - TGTGCCAGCAGTGACAGGAAGGGGGCGAACACTGAAGCTTTCTTT CASSDRKGANTEAFF
TRBJ2-2 TRBD1 TRBV5-1 once TGCGCCAGCAGCTTGGCCAGGGACAGAAATACCGGGGAGCTGTTTTTT CASSLARDRNTGELFF
TRBJ2-1 - TRBV9 - TGTGCCAGCAGCGTAGCCCCCGCGCTCTGGAACAATGAGCAGTTCTTC CASSVAPALWNNEQFF
TRBJ1-1 - TRBV6-1 few TGTGCCAGCAGTGAAGAAGGGACGCTGAACACTGAAGCTTTCTTT CASSEEGTLNTEAFF
TRBJ2-5 TRBD2 TRBV4-1 - TGCGCCAGCAGTCGTCGACTAGCGGGGGCTAGAAAGACCCAGTACTTC CASSRRLAGARKTQYF
TRBJ1-1 - TRBV7-9 once TGTGCCAGCAGCTTAGCCGGGGGGCAGGGGAATGAAGCTTTCTTT CASSLAGGQGNEAFF
TRBJ2-4 - TRBV6-7 - TGTGCCGGCGGAGTAACAGGGTGCAGAAACATTCAGTACTTC CAGGVTGCRNIQYF
TRBJ2-3 - TRBV5-4 - TGTGCCAGCAGCTTTCAGGTAACAGATACGCAGTATTTT CASSFQVTDTQYF
TRBJ2-3 TRBD2 TRBV10-3 - TGTGCCATCAGACCCAGCGGGGGGGCGACAGATACGCAGTATTTT CAIRPSGGATDTQYF
TRBJ2-2 - TRBV5-1 - TGCGCCAGCAGTCAGGGACGGAACACCGGGGAGCTGTTTTTT CASSQGRNTGELFF
TRBJ1-1 TRBD1 TRBV7-2 - TGTGCCAGCAGCACGCGTTGGGGACAGGGATCTAGCACTGAAGCTTTCTTT CASSTRWGQGSSTEAFF
TRBJ2-3 - TRBV12-3/TRBV12-4 - TGTGCCAGCACGAGGAGCACAGATACGCAGTATTTT CASTRSTDTQYF
TRBJ2-7 - TRBV7-9 - TGTGCCAGCAGCCCTCTTCTCGGGGAGCAGTACTTC CASSPLLGEQYF
TRBJ2-1 - TRBV18 - TGTGCCAGCTCACCATCCAATGAGCAGTTCTTC CASSPSNEQFF
TRBJ1-1 - TRBV5-8 - TGTGCCAGCAGCTTGAACAGGAACATGAACACTGAAGCTTTCTTT CASSLNRNMNTEAFF
TRBJ2-1 - TRBV4-2 - TGTGCCAGCAGCCAGTTTCACGGATCTGCCTACAATGAGCAGTTCTTC CASSQFHGSAYNEQFF
TRBJ1-3 - TRBV9 - TGTGCCAGCAGCGTAGCAGGGAGCGGAAACACCATATATTTT CASSVAGSGNTIYF
TRBJ2-2 - TRBV7-9 - TGTGCCAGCAGCCTCGGGACAAGCACCGGGGAGCTGTTTTTT CASSLGTSTGELFF
TRBJ2-3 TRBD2 TRBV5-1 - TGCGCCAGTTCTAGCGGGGGCCACACAGATACGCAGTATTTT CASSSGGHTDTQYF
TRBJ2-1 - TRBV5-4 - TGTGCCAGCAGCTTGCCGTGGATTGGGGTCTCCTACAATGAGCAGTTCTTC CASSLPWIGVSYNEQFF